This T cell receptor beta chain was sequenced in a study of T cell repertoires in cytomegalovirus infection (dated by TCRdb to between 2018 and 2021). For the wider study: Peptide stimulations targeted recently identified HLA-C-restricted CMV epitopes, whose presentation resists viral immunomodulation, together with well-studied HLA-B-restricted epitopes. Donor HLA type was relevant to the analysis, as public TCR beta signatures indicated carriage of CMV infection together with the matching HLA type. What the research found in general, with its limitations: In both this cohort and an independent roughly 400-donor cohort, the cumulative frequency of public TCR beta family members distinguished carriers of CMV infection plus the relevant HLA type. The ex vivo response was dominated by HLA-C-restricted CMV-specific TCR beta clonotypes, which also provided the single most frequent clonotype in two of eight donors.

This clonotype was observed a handful of times. There is no known antigen for this receptor. Base qualities are not provided; no much larger clone lies one nucleotide away. The germline ends are 13 bases apart after V is trimmed by 7 bases and J by 0 bases. According to the germline V gene, CDR1 reads MNHNS and CDR2 reads SASEGT. The cysteine opens and the phenylalanine closes a CDR3 of 16 amino acids. Left in the record is the CDR3 DNA by itself, 48 bases read in frame from the first base. The treatment or condition label of this sample denotes: in vitro stimulation with specific CMV peptide epitopes to enrich CMV-specific T cells. Sequencing used an Illumina HiSeq 1500. In-frame beta chains were kept once TCRdb had trimmed the public reads at Q25 with fastp and called clones with MiXCR. Entries are consolidated by CDR3 protein sequence, retaining the most common genes and DNA. The sample table lists approximately 600,000 distinct CDR3 sequences, around 40% of them with a count of one. The top ten hold around 48% of the sample.

The sequencing here drew on cultured PBMCs, taken from culture after CMV antigen stimulation. The V and J genes are TRBV6-1 and TRBJ2-6; the D segment could be TRBD1, given 5 matching bases. This clonotype was obtained from a human donor in good health (CMV status not recorded). Some clones in this sample may be carry-over from other donors' samples. The CDR3 is CASKGLGYSGANVLTF. The DNA sequence is TGTGCCAGCAAGGGGCTGGGTTACTCTGGGGCCAACGTCCTGACTTTC.